The 20 T cell receptor beta chains presented below share a single source sample, sequenced in a study of shared clonotypes between healthy human individuals. Profiled with immunoSEQ multiplex PCR; TCRdb holds only in-frame clones, not every one. The sample lists around 440,000 clones; roughly three quarters were seen once. Sample: PBMCs. The receptors derive from a woman in her thirties or forties in good health. Some clones in this sample may be carry-over from other donors' samples.

Of note for this clone: A single base is all that separates this from a far larger clone, so a read error is likely. The rearrangement joins TRBV10-3 to TRBJ2-5, with D unclear. The CDR3 runs to 11 residues. CDR1 is ENHRY, CDR2 SYGVKD, per germline. Between the trimmed V and J ends, which lost 2 bases and 3 bases, there was a span of 1 base. CDR3 sequence (DNA): TGTGCCATCAGTGAGGAAGAGACCCAGTACTTC. This encodes CAISEEETQYF.

This chain links TRBV7-9 with TRBJ1-4, with unresolved D. Germline-derived CDR1 and CDR2 are SEHNR and FQNEAQ (reference sequence). This CDR3 is 15 amino acids long. The V and J ends lost 8 bases and 3 bases respectively, with 16 bases between them. The CDR3 is CASAIMGGPNEKLFF. The DNA of the CDR3 is TGTGCCAGCGCAATTATGGGAGGCCCTAATGAAAAACTGTTTTTT.

The chain recombines TRBV28 with TRBJ2-3, with D possibly being TRBD1 (5 bases). V gave up 2 bases and J gave up 2 bases, with 20 bases separating them. The CDR3 runs to 18 residues. Germline lookup yields CDR1 MDHEN and CDR2 SYDVKM. For the CDR3, the DNA is TGTGCCAGCAGTTTACCAGGGAAAGGGGTTGGGTTCACAGATACGCAGTATTTT. It specifies CASSLPGKGVGFTDTQYF.

Worth noting for this clone: This sequence is one base from a far larger clone and is likely a read error. The chain joins TRBV30 to TRBJ2-1, with TRBD1 matching 7 bases. V was pared by 1 base and J by 10 bases, with 4 bases of the junction left unmatched. The germline V gene encodes CDR1 GTSNPN and CDR2 SVGIG (reference sequence). This CDR3 has 12 residues. CDR3 in DNA: TGTGCCTGGAGTGCCTGGGACAGCGAGCAGTTCTTC. It codes for CAWSAWDSEQFF.

The J gene is TRBJ1-3, the V gene TRBV18; D gene unclear. The CDR3 contains 16 residues. V dropped 4 bases and J dropped 0 bases, with 13 bases sitting between them. Germline V gene data show CDR1 as KGHSH and CDR2 as LQKENI. Written as DNA, the CDR3 is TGTGCCAGCTCACGGGCGGCAGGTCCCTCTGGAAACACCATATATTTT. Translation: CASSRAAGPSGNTIYF.

Written as DNA, the CDR3 is TGTGCCAGCACCGAGCTAGCGGGAGGGCCAAATGAGCAGTTCTTC. Translating it yields CASTELAGGPNEQFF. The chain links TRBV2 to TRBJ2-1; 12 nucleotides agree with TRBD2. The CDR3 totals 15 residues. Germline-derived CDR1 and CDR2 are SNHLY and FYNNEI. V trimming: 7 bases; J trimming: 7 bases; junction bases outside the gene matches: 8.

This chain connects TRBV28 to TRBJ1-5; 11 bases are shared with TRBD1. CDR3 length: 14 residues. J was trimmed by 5 bases and V by 8 bases; bases with no gene match: 5. Germline-derived CDR1 and CDR2 are MDHEN and SYDVKM. The CDR3 sequence: CASAGQGAYQPQHF. The CDR3, as DNA: TGTGCCAGCGCCGGACAGGGGGCCTATCAGCCCCAGCATTTT.

A remark on this clone: A far larger clone is one nucleotide away, so this likely arose from a read error. Other DNA sequences in this specimen translate into the identical CDR3. The chain joins TRBV30 to TRBJ2-1, with 7 bases that match TRBD2. The CDR3 runs 16 residues. CDR1 GTSNPN and CDR2 SVGIG come from the germline V gene (reference sequence). J was trimmed by 9 bases and V by 2 bases; bases with no gene match: 16. This chain's CDR3 is CAWSRTSGRIYGEQFF. The CDR3 DNA sequence: TGTGCCTGGAGTAGGACTAGTGGGAGGATCTACGGTGAGCAGTTCTTC.

The V and J genes are TRBV29-1 and TRBJ2-1; 8 bases are shared with TRBD2. V trimming: 3 bases; J trimming: 6 bases; junction bases outside the gene matches: 4. CDR1 SQVTM and CDR2 ANQGSEA come from the germline V gene. The CDR3 is made up of 13 amino acids. The CDR3 is CSVDGRASNEQFF. The CDR3 DNA reads TGCAGCGTTGACGGGAGGGCCTCCAATGAGCAGTTCTTC.

This clone was detected many times. The rearrangement joins TRBV2 to TRBJ2-3; D not resolved. Trimming removed 3 bases from V and 8 bases from J, with 6 bases in between. This CDR3 is 11 amino acids long. Germline V gene sequence: CDR1 SNHLY, CDR2 FYNNEI. The CDR3 DNA reads TGTGCCAGCAGTGAGGAGTTTACGCAGTATTTT. Its protein is CASSEEFTQYF.

The V and J genes are TRBV28 and TRBJ1-2; tentatively, D is TRBD1 (5 bases). Germline V gene sequence: CDR1 MDHEN, CDR2 SYDVKM. V was pared by 6 bases and J by 3 bases, with 8 bases between. The CDR3 is 12 amino acids. The CDR3 region has the DNA TGTGCCAGCAGAACAGGTTACTATGGCTACACCTTC. Its translation: CASRTGYYGYTF.

As concerns this clone: A much larger clone differs from this one at a single base, so this may be a read error. This chain joins TRBV28 and TRBJ1-2; D is undetermined. Germline lookup yields CDR1 MDHEN and CDR2 SYDVKM. This CDR3 is 15 amino acids long. The CDR3 DNA reads TGTGCCAGCAGTCCTCCCGGAGCCAGAAACTGTGGCTACACCTTC. It translates to CASSPPGARNCGYTF.

This chain links TRBV30 with TRBJ2-3; perhaps TRBD2 as D (6 bases). The CDR3 has 13 amino acids. Between the trimmed V and J ends, which lost 3 bases and 2 bases, there was a span of 9 bases. Germline lookup yields CDR1 GTSNPN and CDR2 SVGIG (reference sequence). CDR3 protein: CAWSPSDTDTQYF. The CDR3 coding sequence is TGTGCCTGGAGCCCTAGCGACACAGATACGCAGTATTTT.

Comment on this clone: Other DNA sequences from this sample encode an identical CDR3 as well. The V and J genes are TRBV29-1 and TRBJ1-2, with TRBD1 matching over 11 bases. Germline CDR1 SQVTM, CDR2 ANQGSEA. The CDR3 is 13 amino acids. In DNA form, the CDR3 reads TGCACCCGGGACAGGGGGGGGCGGCATGGCTACACCTTC. Protein sequence: CTRDRGGRHGYTF.

The J gene is TRBJ1-2, the V gene TRBV6-6, with D perhaps TRBD1 (5 bases). CDR3 size: 13 residues. Looked up from germline, CDR1 is MNHNY and CDR2 is SVGAGI (reference sequence). V was trimmed by 6 bases and J by 2 bases, leaving 10 bases between them. The CDR3 DNA reads as TGTGCCAGCAGCCCAGGGACCAACTATGGCTACACCTTC. Translation gives CASSPGTNYGYTF.

Details on this clone: A much more abundant neighbour one base away suggests this may be a read error. Since the CDR3 does not end with the conserved phenylalanine or tryptophan, this likely comes from a read error. The chain has TRBV7-9 and TRBJ2-7, with 8 bases identical to TRBD2. Looked up from germline, CDR1 is SEHNR and CDR2 is FQNEAQ (reference sequence). V gave up 4 bases and J gave up 3 bases; unmatched junction bases: 5. CDR3 length: 14 amino acids. This CDR3 is CASSSRSGNYEQYL. DNA of the CDR3: TGTGCCAGCAGCTCCCGTAGCGGGAACTACGAGCAGTACCTC.

This clone has a handful of counts. The chain combines TRBV7-6 with TRBJ2-5; D gene uncertain. Germline CDR1 SGHVS, CDR2 FNYEAQ. The CDR3 extends over 12 amino acids. V lost 5 bases and J lost 0, with 4 bases in between. The DNA for the CDR3 is TGTGCCAGCAGCCTCCACCAAGAGACCCAGTACTTC. Encoded protein: CASSLHQETQYF.

This clone was seen only a few times. The chain uses TRBV5-1 and TRBJ2-1, with D possibly matching TRBD2 (6 bases). This CDR3 contains 17 residues. CDR1 SGHRS and CDR2 YFSETQ come from the germline V gene. The V and J ends lost 1 base and 0 bases respectively, with 14 bases between them. CDR3 sequence reads: CASSLSSHGGSYNEQFF. In nucleotides, the CDR3 is TGCGCCAGCAGCTTGTCTTCGCACGGGGGCTCCTACAATGAGCAGTTCTTC.

The chain recombines TRBV27 with TRBJ2-1; 13 bases align to TRBD2. The J segment lost 5 bases and the V segment lost 5 bases, leaving 6 bases of the junction unmatched. Germline V gene data show CDR1 as MNHEY and CDR2 as SMNVEV (reference sequence). The CDR3 runs 16 residues. CDR3 sequence (DNA): TGTGCCAGCAGTCGAATACTAGCGGGAGGGGACAATGAGCAGTTCTTC. Translating it yields CASSRILAGGDNEQFF.

The chain carries TRBV10-1 and TRBJ1-4, with 7 nucleotides matching TRBD1. CDR1 is WNHNN and CDR2 is SYGVQD in the germline V gene (reference sequence). The V gene end was trimmed by 2 bases and the J gene end by 5 bases; junction bases not matched to a gene: 2. The CDR3 extends over 14 amino acids. DNA for the CDR3: TGCGCCAGCAGTGAGGACAGGGTGAATGAAAAACTGTTTTTT. This codes for CASSEDRVNEKLFF.